This TCR beta chain was retrieved from a study of T cell responses to AZD1222 COVID-19 vaccine. Per germline, CDR1 MDHEN and CDR2 SYDVKM. This CDR3 comprises 16 residues. V was pared by 5 bases and J by 5 bases, with 20 bases between. Worth noting for this clone: Its antigen remains unknown.

The protocol was immunoSEQ multiplex PCR, while the TCRdb copy is restricted to in-frame clones and leaves out a portion. This sample has about 120,000 clones; roughly nine tenths occur once, and the top ten carry about 2.5%. The study's findings and limits: Clonal diversity may have been underestimated, and the donors were mostly white British, with more females than males.

The starting material was peripheral blood, obtained 28 days after the second AZD1222 dose. This receptor was taken from an adult who received the AZD1222 COVID-19 vaccine. The chain links TRBV28 to TRBJ2-3; TRBD1 might be the D (6 bases). CDR3 sequence: CASSLPTGPPQDTQYF. In DNA, the CDR3 is TGTGCCAGCAGTCTACCGACAGGCCCCCCACAAGATACGCAGTATTTT. The entire variable domain, with the rest obtained from reference TRBV28 and TRBJ2-3, is as follows: DVKVTQSSRYLVKRTGEKVFLECVQDMDHENMFWYRQDPGLGLRLIYFSYDVKMKEKGDIPEGYSVSREKKERFSLILESASTNQTSMYLCASSLPTGPPQDTQYFGPGTRLTVL.